The 31 T cell receptor beta chains below all came from one sample that was sequenced in a study of cytomegalovirus exposure and HLA in healthy donors. Assay used: immunoSEQ multiplex PCR; TCRdb lists only in-frame clones, some missing. Of around 300,000 clones listed, approximately 86% are singletons. The material sequenced was PBMCs. The receptors come from a man between 25 and 39 years old in good health and CMV-seronegative.

The chain is built from TRBV5-1 and TRBJ1-2; TRBD1 might be the D (5 bases). CDR1 SGHRS and CDR2 YFSETQ come from the germline V gene. V was pared by 2 bases and J by 6 bases, with 8 bases between. The CDR3 sequence is 12 residues long. CDR3 sequence reads: CASSFQGNGYTF. Here the CDR3 DNA reads TGCGCCAGCAGCTTTCAGGGTAATGGCTACACCTTC.

The genes are TRBV6-1 and TRBJ2-5; 11 positions match TRBD2. The germline CDR1 and CDR2 sequences are MNHNS and SASEGT. Losses at the gene ends were 4 bases for V and 4 bases for J; bases not matched to a gene: 8. This CDR3 spans 16 amino acids. The CDR3 sequence is CASSVLAGGGGETQYF. The CDR3 DNA follows: TGTGCCAGCAGTGTCCTAGCGGGGGGTGGTGGAGAGACCCAGTACTTC.

The CDR3 spells CASSRGTGDQPQHF. CDR3 DNA sequence: TGCGCCAGCAGCCGTGGGACAGGGGATCAGCCCCAGCATTTT. This sequence joins TRBV4-1 and TRBJ1-5, with 10 bases identical to TRBD1. Per the germline V gene, CDR1 is MGHRA and CDR2 is YSYEKL. V shed 4 bases and J 5 bases; nucleotides not matched to a gene: 2. This CDR3 contains 14 residues.

The J gene is TRBJ1-1, the V gene TRBV2, with D possibly being TRBD1 (5 bases). Germline V gene lookup returns CDR1 SNHLY and CDR2 FYNNEI. The CDR3 is 14 amino acids. V dropped 5 bases and J dropped 4 bases, with 14 bases sitting between them. The CDR3 loop is CASSPQGPATEAFF. CDR3 nucleotides: TGTGCCAGCAGTCCTCAGGGCCCAGCCACTGAAGCTTTCTTT.

V and J are TRBV7-8 and TRBJ2-7; D is perhaps TRBD2 (6 bases). The CDR3 consists of 15 residues. The germline CDR1 and CDR2 sequences are SGHVS and FQNEAQ. Trimming pared 2 bases from V and 0 bases from J, leaving 11 bases between. The CDR3 DNA follows: TGTGCCAGCAGCTTAAATGGGGGGAGCTCCTACGAGCAGTACTTC. This encodes CASSLNGGSSYEQYF.

The rearrangement links TRBV6-6 to TRBJ2-1, with a tentative D call TRBD2 (6 bases). The CDR3 has 15 amino acids. V was pared by 6 bases and J by 3 bases, with 15 bases between. The germline V gene has CDR1 MNHNY and CDR2 SVGAGI (reference sequence). The CDR3 sequence is CASSPSGGVYNEQFF. The CDR3 DNA follows: TGTGCCAGCAGCCCCTCCGGGGGAGTCTACAATGAGCAGTTCTTC.

This chain links TRBV4-3 with TRBJ1-4; maybe TRBD1 (5 bases). Per the germline V gene, CDR1 is LGHNA and CDR2 is YSLEER. The CDR3 has 15 residues. V was shortened by 2 bases and J by 5 bases, with 12 bases between the two germline ends. The CDR3 region is CASSQTGGPNEKLFF. The CDR3 DNA reads TGCGCCAGCAGCCAAACAGGCGGACCGAATGAAAAACTGTTTTTT.

The chain has TRBV2 and TRBJ1-2; weak D call: TRBD1 (5 bases). The germline CDR1 and CDR2 sequences are SNHLY and FYNNEI. V was trimmed by 7 bases and J by 8 bases, leaving 14 bases between them. The CDR3 spans 12 residues. CDR3 sequence (DNA): TGTGCCAGCATCCTTCGGGGGAGGGGCTACACCTTC. It translates to CASILRGRGYTF. Full variable domain (missing parts from reference TRBV2 and TRBJ1-2): EPEVTQTPSHQVTQMGQEVILRCVPISNHLYFYWYRQILGQKVEFLVSFYNNEISEKSEIFDDQFSVERPDGSNFTLKIRSTKLEDSAMYFCASILRGRGYTFGSGTRLTVV.

The chain couples TRBV5-4 to TRBJ1-5; the D gene is possibly TRBD1 (6 bases). Germline CDR1 reads SGHNT; CDR2 reads YYREEE (reference sequence). The CDR3 totals 15 residues. Trimming left V 5 bases short and J 6 bases short, with 18 bases between. The CDR3 DNA sequence: TGTGCCAGCAGTCCGGGCCCAGGGGCGAGTCAGCCCCAGCATTTT. As protein: CASSPGPGASQPQHF.

The chain combines TRBV9 with TRBJ1-4; 8 bases are shared with TRBD1. This CDR3 has 18 residues. With V trimmed by 0 bases and J by 0 bases, 7 bases remained unmatched. Germline V gene lookup returns CDR1 SGDLS and CDR2 YYNGEE. The chain's CDR3 is CASSVALDRAATNEKLFF. CDR3 DNA sequence: TGTGCCAGCAGCGTAGCCCTGGACAGGGCGGCAACTAATGAAAAACTGTTTTTT.

The chain recombines TRBV6-5 with TRBJ1-4; D may be TRBD1 (5 bases). The germline V gene has CDR1 MNHEY and CDR2 SVGAGI. There are 14 residues in the CDR3. Trimming pared 6 bases from V and 0 bases from J, leaving 8 bases between. CDR3 protein: CASRGQATNEKLFF. The CDR3 DNA sequence: TGTGCCAGCAGAGGACAAGCAACTAATGAAAAACTGTTTTTT.

The chain links TRBV14 to TRBJ2-7; possible D gene TRBD2, 6 bases. The CDR3 length is 18 residues. From germline, CDR1 is SGHDN and CDR2 FVKESK. Trimming cost V 3 bases and J 3 bases, with 24 bases left between them. The CDR3 nucleotides read TGTGCCAGCAGCCAGGAGACACGCGGGGACCATCGGAACTACGAGCAGTACTTC. As protein: CASSQETRGDHRNYEQYF.

The chain combines TRBV5-4 with TRBJ1-2; the D gene is possibly TRBD1 (6 bases). The CDR3 length is 16 residues. Germline-derived CDR1 and CDR2 are SGHNT and YYREEE (reference sequence). V lost 0 bases and J 0 bases, leaving 12 bases between the germline ends. In DNA form, the CDR3 reads TGTGCCAGCAGCTTGGCTGGTGAGGGGGCTAACTATGGCTACACCTTC. This encodes CASSLAGEGANYGYTF.

The chain recombines TRBV6-1 with TRBJ1-5, with D perhaps matching TRBD1 (5 bases). The ends were cut back, 9 bases at V and 0 bases at J, with 12 bases in the middle. The CDR3 is made up of 14 amino acids. Germline assignment: CDR1 MNHNS and CDR2 SASEGT. CDR3 in amino acids: CASQGVYSNQPQHF. Written as DNA, the CDR3 is TGTGCCAGTCAAGGGGTTTATAGCAATCAGCCCCAGCATTTT.

CDR3 in DNA: TGTGCCAGCAGCTCCAAGGCGGCTAGCGGGGACCCCTTGCGGCAGTTCTTC. Translation: CASSSKAASGDPLRQFF. The chain joins TRBV7-9 to TRBJ2-1, with 9 bases aligning to TRBD2. The CDR3 totals 17 residues. V was pared by 4 bases and J by 12 bases, with 19 bases of the junction left unmatched. Germline V gives CDR1 SEHNR, CDR2 FQNEAQ (reference sequence).

The chain carries TRBV11-2 and TRBJ1-1, with D perhaps matching TRBD1 (6 bases). The V gene's germline CDR1 is SGHAT and CDR2 FQNNGV. V gave up 1 base and J gave up 2 bases, with 11 bases separating them. The CDR3 has 15 residues. The CDR3 protein is CASSLATGSNTEAFF. The CDR3 DNA reads TGTGCCAGCAGCTTAGCGACAGGATCAAACACTGAAGCTTTCTTT.

This chain uses TRBV9 with TRBJ2-1, with 9 bases aligning to TRBD1. This CDR3 contains 15 residues. Trimming removed 7 bases from V and 3 bases from J; junction bases left unmatched: 8. The V gene's germline CDR1 is SGDLS and CDR2 YYNGEE. CDR3 nucleotides: TGTGCCAGCGGCCTTCCGGGACAGGGCTACAATGAGCAGTTCTTC. It specifies CASGLPGQGYNEQFF.

Comments on this clone: This sample also contains other DNA sequences that code for the same CDR3. This chain joins TRBV6-5 and TRBJ1-1, with D tentatively TRBD1 (6 bases). Germline V gene sequence: CDR1 MNHEY, CDR2 SVGAGI. V lost 5 bases, J lost 0 bases, and 10 bases lay in between. The CDR3 sequence is 14 residues long. CDR3 in DNA: TGTGCCAGCAGTCGAGGGGGTATGAACACTGAAGCTTTCTTT. This sequence encodes CASSRGGMNTEAFF.

The J gene is TRBJ2-5, the V gene TRBV7-7; D might be TRBD1 (7 bases). This CDR3 has 15 amino acids. The germline CDR1 and CDR2 sequences are SSHAT and FNYEAQ (reference sequence). The ends were cut back, 5 bases at V and 4 bases at J, with 17 bases in the middle. The CDR3 region has the DNA TGTGCCAGCAGCCTAAATCCCAGGGGGGCAGAGACCCAGTACTTC. Protein sequence: CASSLNPRGAETQYF.

V usage is TRBV6-6 and J usage is TRBJ2-3, with D maybe TRBD2 (6 bases). The CDR3 is made up of 14 amino acids. Germline V CDR1 and CDR2: MNHNY, SVGAGI (reference sequence). Trimming shortened V by 0 bases and J by 4 bases, and 8 bases separated the two germline ends. The CDR3 DNA reads TGTGCCAGCAGTTACTCCACGGGGGCAGATACGCAGTATTTT. Residues: CASSYSTGADTQYF.

V gene TRBV6-4 combines with J gene TRBJ2-1; 11 nucleotides match TRBD2. V was clipped by 6 bases and J by 10 bases; unmatched bases: 11. CDR3 size: 15 residues. The germline CDR1 and CDR2 sequences are MRHNA and SNTAGT. CDR3 sequence reads: CASSILAGETAEQFF. The CDR3 region has the DNA TGTGCCAGCAGCATACTAGCGGGGGAAACGGCGGAGCAGTTCTTC.

The genes are TRBV5-1 and TRBJ1-2; no definite D call. Trimming took 4 bases from V and 2 from J, leaving 9 bases between them. Germline loops: CDR1 SGHRS, CDR2 YFSETQ. The CDR3 sequence is 13 residues long. The DNA for the CDR3 is TGCGCCAGCAGCAGCGACCCAAACTATGGCTACACCTTC. This translates into CASSSDPNYGYTF.

V and J are TRBV6-1 and TRBJ2-7; possible D gene TRBD2, 7 bases. The CDR3 consists of 13 residues. Per the germline V gene, CDR1 is MNHNS and CDR2 is SASEGT. Trimming left V 7 bases short and J 5 bases short, with 15 bases between. CDR3: CASTRRGGDEQYF. In nucleotides, the CDR3 is TGTGCCAGCACCCGAAGGGGGGGCGACGAGCAGTACTTC.

V and J are TRBV18 and TRBJ1-1; D perhaps matches TRBD1 (6 bases). From germline, CDR1 is KGHSH and CDR2 LQKENI. The germline V and J ends were trimmed by 3 bases and 3 bases, with 11 bases remaining between them. There are 14 residues in the CDR3. CDR3 nucleotide sequence: TGTGCCAGCTCACCCAGCAGGGGAGACACTGAAGCTTTCTTT. It encodes CASSPSRGDTEAFF.

A word on this clone: The conserved final phenylalanine or tryptophan is absent from the CDR3, which likely points to a read error. Because the CDR3's place on the DNA is in doubt, the DNA is left out and the CDR3 is given as listed by TCRdb. The chain has TRBV4-1 and TRBJ1-2; the tabulated D call, TRBD1, remains unverified against the DNA. The CDR3 sequence runs 14 residues, both termini included. CDR1 and CDR2 from the germline V gene are MGHRA and YSYEKL. This chain's CDR3 is CASSQEAKDRGRKY.

The rearrangement joins TRBV5-6 to TRBJ1-4; 9 bases align to TRBD1. CDR3 length: 16 residues. V was pared by 0 bases and J by 7 bases, with 7 bases of the junction left unmatched. Germline V gene sequence: CDR1 SGHDT, CDR2 YYEEEE. The CDR3 DNA sequence: TGTGCCAGCAGCTTGGGTCTACAGGGGGCAACTGAAAAACTGTTTTTT. Protein product: CASSLGLQGATEKLFF.

This clone was seen just once. The chain combines TRBV29-1 with TRBJ2-1, with 8 bases identical to TRBD2. V lost 4 bases, J lost 8 bases, and 7 bases stayed unmatched. The germline CDR1 and CDR2 sequences are SQVTM and ANQGSEA. The CDR3 consists of 13 residues. The DNA of the CDR3 is TGCAGCGTTGCCGGGGGGGGAAGATATGAGCAGTTCTTC. Translation gives CSVAGGGRYEQFF.

This sequence joins TRBV7-7 and TRBJ2-5; no reliable D call. This CDR3 has 15 residues. Germline CDR1 reads SSHAT; CDR2 reads FNYEAQ (reference sequence). The V end was cut by 3 bases, the J end by 1 base, with 12 bases between. CDR3 sequence (DNA): TGTGCCAGCAGCTTCTCCGGAACTACCCAAGAGACCCAGTACTTC. Encoded protein: CASSFSGTTQETQYF.

V is TRBV10-3 and J is TRBJ1-6; tentative D call: TRBD1 (5 bases). The V and J ends lost 6 bases and 3 bases respectively, with 6 bases between them. The CDR3 loop spans 13 amino acids. Germline values: CDR1 ENHRY, CDR2 SYGVKD. The CDR3 DNA sequence: TGTGCCATCAGACAGGACTATAATTCACCCCTCCACTTT. Amino acid sequence: CAIRQDYNSPLHF.

The chain combines TRBV6-5 with TRBJ2-7; the D gene is possibly TRBD1 (8 bases). The germline V gene has CDR1 MNHEY and CDR2 SVGAGI. The CDR3 covers 14 residues. Trimming cost V 5 bases and J 2 bases, with 13 bases left between them. The CDR3 spells CASSGGDRTYEQYF. CDR3 sequence (DNA): TGTGCCAGCAGTGGGGGGGACAGGACCTACGAGCAGTACTTC.

The CDR3 DNA reads as TGTGCCAGCAGCAGCATAACGGGGAACACTGAAGCTTTCTTT. Amino acids: CASSSITGNTEAFF. This rearrangement joins TRBV5-6 to TRBJ1-1; D is undetermined. In germline, CDR1 is SGHDT, CDR2 YYEEEE. The V end was cut by 4 bases, the J end by 1 base, with 11 bases between. This CDR3 is 14 amino acids long.